One T cell receptor beta chain is described in this entry. The data are from a study of cytomegalovirus exposure and HLA in healthy donors. The assay was immunoSEQ multiplex PCR, and TCRdb's table has in-frame clones only and misses some. There are around 350,000 clones in the sample; 86% occur only once, and 0.65% to 0.95% lies in the top ten. After removal of 3 bases from V and 3 bases from J, the junction contained 3 bases not matched to a gene. CDR1 is SGHDT and CDR2 is YYEEEE in the germline V gene. The CDR3 spans 14 residues. The rearrangement uses TRBV5-6 and TRBJ2-1; 7 nucleotides agree with TRBD1. This receptor was taken from a woman aged 18-29 years in good health and CMV-seronegative. Material: PBMCs. The CDR3: CASSSWDSYNEQFF. The CDR3 DNA reads TGTGCCAGCAGCTCATGGGACAGCTACAATGAGCAGTTCTTC.